The rows below give T cell receptor beta chains drawn from one sample of a study of blood T cells in healthy people across ages. MiXCR, run by TCRdb on the 5' RACE reads, gives a single entry per CDR3 protein. The sample consists of approximately 1,000,000 distinct CDR3 sequences, 35% to 45% of them appearing once. The sample comprised blood. All receptors derive from a man between 18 and 35 years old in good health. CDR3s include the opening cysteine and the closing phenylalanine or tryptophan. The D gene is left open where the match is weak. Where a row states a size, it is once, few, many or the class of an expanded clone; other rows omit it.

clone_size: .
d_call: TRBD2
v_call: TRBV13
j_call: TRBJ2-5
cdr3_nt: TGTGCCAGCAGCTTAGATCGGGGGGGCCACGAGACCCAGTACTTC
cdr3_aa: CASSLDRGGHETQYF

clone_size: many
d_call: .
v_call: TRBV20-1
j_call: TRBJ1-1
cdr3_nt: TGCAGTGCTAGAGTCTACTTAGAGTTGAACACTGAAGCTTTCTTT
cdr3_aa: CSARVYLELNTEAFF

clone_size: .
d_call: TRBD2
v_call: TRBV6-5
j_call: TRBJ2-1
cdr3_nt: TGTGCCAGCAGTTCCCACCGGCTCCCGGGGCTAGCGGGGGGCTACTACAATGAGCAGTTCTTC
cdr3_aa: CASSSHRLPGLAGGYYNEQFF

clone_size: .
d_call: TRBD2
v_call: TRBV14
j_call: TRBJ2-3
cdr3_nt: TGTGCCAGCAGCCAGATCCTAGCGGGCCCTGAGATCGATACGCAGTATTTT
cdr3_aa: CASSQILAGPEIDTQYF

clone_size: .
d_call: TRBD2
v_call: TRBV20-1
j_call: TRBJ2-3
cdr3_nt: TGCAGTGCTAGAGTCCCCCTAGCGGGGCGTGGCACAGATACGCAGTATTTT
cdr3_aa: CSARVPLAGRGTDTQYF

clone_size: .
d_call: .
v_call: TRBV20-1
j_call: TRBJ2-3
cdr3_nt: TGCAGTGCTAGAGATCCGGCGGGGGCTAGCACAGATACGCAGTATTTT
cdr3_aa: CSARDPAGASTDTQYF

clone_size: few
d_call: TRBD2
v_call: TRBV9
j_call: TRBJ2-1
cdr3_nt: TGTGCCAGCAGCTCTATAGCGGGGGGGCCTGGTGAGCAGTTCTTC
cdr3_aa: CASSSIAGGPGEQFF

clone_size: few
d_call: .
v_call: TRBV20-1
j_call: TRBJ1-1
cdr3_nt: TGCAGTGCTCCCCCGGCCTTTCGAGGGGGGGGTTCTGAAGCTTTCTTT
cdr3_aa: CSAPPAFRGGGSEAFF

clone_size: few
d_call: TRBD2
v_call: TRBV5-6
j_call: TRBJ2-1
cdr3_nt: TGTGCCAGCAGCTTGCGGCTAGCGGGGGGTGTCATCCACTACAATGAGCAGTTCTTC
cdr3_aa: CASSLRLAGGVIHYNEQFF

clone_size: .
d_call: TRBD1
v_call: TRBV5-1
j_call: TRBJ1-6
cdr3_nt: TGCGCCAGCAGCTTGGACCCCCCGACAGGGTCCTATAATTCACCCCTCCACTTT
cdr3_aa: CASSLDPPTGSYNSPLHF

clone_size: .
d_call: .
v_call: TRBV18
j_call: TRBJ2-1
cdr3_nt: TGTGCCAGCTCACCACGGGGGGCTGGTGAGCAGTTCTTC
cdr3_aa: CASSPRGAGEQFF

clone_size: many
d_call: TRBD2
v_call: TRBV5-1
j_call: TRBJ2-1
cdr3_nt: TGCGCCAGCAGCCCGGGACTAGCGGGGGAGAATGAGCAGTTCTTC
cdr3_aa: CASSPGLAGENEQFF

clone_size: .
d_call: .
v_call: TRBV4-3
j_call: TRBJ2-1
cdr3_nt: TGCGCCAGCAGCCAAGTACGGGGCTCCGACTCTCTACGGCACAATGAGCAGTTCTTC
cdr3_aa: CASSQVRGSDSLRHNEQFF

clone_size: .
d_call: .
v_call: TRBV7-2
j_call: TRBJ2-3
cdr3_nt: TGTGCCAGCAGCGTAGGCGTAGGGGGGGATACGCAGTATTTT
cdr3_aa: CASSVGVGGDTQYF

clone_size: .
d_call: .
v_call: TRBV5-1
j_call: TRBJ1-2
cdr3_nt: TGCGCCAGCAGCTATCTTAAAGGATCCGGCTACACCTTC
cdr3_aa: CASSYLKGSGYTF

clone_size: .
d_call: .
v_call: TRBV7-6
j_call: TRBJ1-1
cdr3_nt: TGTGCCAGCAGCTTAGTTAAGGACAAGGGTAACACTGAAGCTTTCTTT
cdr3_aa: CASSLVKDKGNTEAFF

clone_size: .
d_call: .
v_call: TRBV9
j_call: TRBJ2-1
cdr3_nt: TGTGCCAGCAGCGTAGCCGGATACGGTCACAATGAGCAGTTCTTC
cdr3_aa: CASSVAGYGHNEQFF

clone_size: many
d_call: TRBD1
v_call: TRBV7-8
j_call: TRBJ2-2
cdr3_nt: TGTGCCAGCAGCGTACTACAGGGGGCGAACACCGGGGAGCTGTTTTTT
cdr3_aa: CASSVLQGANTGELFF

clone_size: .
d_call: TRBD1
v_call: TRBV10-3
j_call: TRBJ2-1
cdr3_nt: TGTGCCACGCCTCCGGGACAGCCCGCCAATGAGCAGTTCTTC
cdr3_aa: CATPPGQPANEQFF

clone_size: .
d_call: TRBD1
v_call: TRBV12-3/TRBV12-4
j_call: TRBJ1-6
cdr3_nt: TGTGCCAGCAGTTTATCCGGGACAGGGGACAATTCACCCCCCCACTTT
cdr3_aa: CASSLSGTGDNSPPHF

clone_size: .
d_call: .
v_call: TRBV7-6
j_call: TRBJ1-1
cdr3_nt: TGTGCCAGCAGCTTAGCCCGGGGCCGTGAAGCTTTCTTT
cdr3_aa: CASSLARGREAFF

clone_size: few
d_call: TRBD1
v_call: TRBV12-3/TRBV12-4
j_call: TRBJ2-6
cdr3_nt: TGTGCCAGCAGTTTCCGACAGGGTGGGGCCAACGTCCTGACTTTC
cdr3_aa: CASSFRQGGANVLTF

clone_size: .
d_call: TRBD1
v_call: TRBV6-5
j_call: TRBJ1-1
cdr3_nt: TGTGCCAGCAGTTACCTCGGACAGGGAAGAGCTGAAGCTTTCTTT
cdr3_aa: CASSYLGQGRAEAFF

clone_size: .
d_call: .
v_call: TRBV5-1
j_call: TRBJ2-7
cdr3_nt: TGCGCCAGCAGCTTGTCAGGGTGGGCCTACGAGCAGTACTTC
cdr3_aa: CASSLSGWAYEQYF

clone_size: .
d_call: .
v_call: TRBV20-1
j_call: TRBJ1-6
cdr3_nt: TGCAGTGCTAGATTCCCAGGAGTCGGAGATTCACCCCTCCACTTT
cdr3_aa: CSARFPGVGDSPLHF

clone_size: many
d_call: .
v_call: TRBV12-3/TRBV12-4
j_call: TRBJ1-1
cdr3_nt: TGTGCCAGCAGTTTGACAGGCGGGAACACTGAAGCTTTCTTT
cdr3_aa: CASSLTGGNTEAFF

clone_size: many
d_call: .
v_call: TRBV5-1
j_call: TRBJ1-1
cdr3_nt: TGCGCCAGCAGCCCCGCATCGAACACTGAAGCTTTCTTT
cdr3_aa: CASSPASNTEAFF

clone_size: .
d_call: .
v_call: TRBV27
j_call: TRBJ1-2
cdr3_nt: TGTGCCAGCAGTTCACCCGGGACGGGCGCTTCGGATGGCTACACCTTC
cdr3_aa: CASSSPGTGASDGYTF

clone_size: .
d_call: .
v_call: TRBV4-2
j_call: TRBJ2-1
cdr3_nt: TGTGCCAGCAGCCCCGCGTTGGCGAGCTCCTACAATGAGCAGTTCTTC
cdr3_aa: CASSPALASSYNEQFF

clone_size: few
d_call: .
v_call: TRBV18
j_call: TRBJ1-1
cdr3_nt: TGTGCCAGCTCACTGGGACCTAACAGCTCTGAAGCTTTCTTT
cdr3_aa: CASSLGPNSSEAFF